This note documents a single T cell receptor (beta chain) sequence. The data were obtained in a study of blood T cell repertoires in COVID-19. The data were produced by immunoSEQ multiplex PCR, yet TCRdb's version contains in-frame clones alone and is incomplete. The sample shows roughly 190,000 clones, almost 85% of them seen only once. The sample taken for sequencing was peripheral blood. This clonotype originated in a woman aged 70-85 years with active or convalescent COVID-19.

The CDR3: CASSSTGQSQETQYF. CDR3 nucleotide sequence: TGTGCCAGCAGCTCCACGGGACAGTCGCAAGAGACCCAGTACTTC. The chain joins TRBV28 to TRBJ2-5; 7 nucleotides align to TRBD1. Germline-derived CDR1 and CDR2 are MDHEN and SYDVKM. The CDR3 spans 15 residues. Trimming cost V 6 bases and J 2 bases; bases outside gene matches: 9.